The table lists the clone carrying this T cell receptor (beta chain) with many counts. Its antigen remains unknown. The data belong to a study of T-cell reconstitution after alpha-beta-depleted transplantation in children. Study observations and caveats: Where some patients showed high TCRbeta diversity at day 60, it came from recipient T cells and thymic progenitors that had survived. A year post-transplant, T-cell counts and diversity derived mostly from newly produced T cells. In patients about two months after transplant, alpha-beta T cells reportedly arose from several hundred expanded graft clones.

CDR1 MGHRA and CDR2 YSYEKL come from the germline V gene. V lost 4 bases to trimming and J lost 5 bases, with 15 bases between them. This CDR3 spans 15 amino acids. Preparation of the TCRbeta library was carried out with unique molecular identifiers. TCRdb redid the calling of the PCR reads with MiXCR, one entry per CDR3 protein. The sample contains roughly 400,000 distinct CDR3 sequences, approximately 41% of which appear only once. This sample comprised PBMCs, obtained before TCRalphabeta/CD19-depleted stem cell transplant. This rearrangement joins TRBV4-1 to TRBJ2-1, with D tentatively TRBD1 or TRBD2 (5 bases each). This receptor was identified in a girl aged 2 to 10 with aplastic anemia, due to receive a stem cell transplant. The CDR3 is CASSRILVGDNEQFF. The CDR3 DNA sequence: TGCGCCAGCAGCCGAATACTAGTAGGGGACAATGAGCAGTTCTTC.